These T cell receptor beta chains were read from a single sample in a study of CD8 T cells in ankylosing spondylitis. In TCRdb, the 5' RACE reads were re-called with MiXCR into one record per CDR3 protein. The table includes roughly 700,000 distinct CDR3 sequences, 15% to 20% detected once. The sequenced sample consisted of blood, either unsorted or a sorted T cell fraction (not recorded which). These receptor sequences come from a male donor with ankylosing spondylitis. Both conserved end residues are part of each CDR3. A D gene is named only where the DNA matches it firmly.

cdr3_aa: CSATGAGDGEKLFF
j_call: TRBJ1-4
v_call: TRBV20-1
d_call: .

cdr3_aa: CSAPKEGWGGYTF
j_call: TRBJ1-2
v_call: TRBV20-1
d_call: .

cdr3_aa: CASSPGQENIQYF
j_call: TRBJ2-4
v_call: TRBV18
d_call: TRBD1

cdr3_aa: CASSIGFGVRATEAFF
j_call: TRBJ1-1
v_call: TRBV19
d_call: .

cdr3_aa: CAHAGGANPFYEQYF
j_call: TRBJ2-7
v_call: TRBV28
d_call: TRBD2

cdr3_aa: CASSVEHTGELFF
j_call: TRBJ2-2
v_call: TRBV9
d_call: .

cdr3_aa: CASSLARGTSGRGAEQYF
j_call: TRBJ2-7
v_call: TRBV12-3/TRBV12-4
d_call: TRBD2

cdr3_aa: CASSSDSSLGNEQFF
j_call: TRBJ2-1
v_call: TRBV5-1
d_call: .

cdr3_aa: CSVEDWKDEQFF
j_call: TRBJ2-1
v_call: TRBV29-1
d_call: .

cdr3_aa: CASSESGGTEAFF
j_call: TRBJ1-1
v_call: TRBV25-1
d_call: .

cdr3_aa: CASSTTETQYF
j_call: TRBJ2-5
v_call: TRBV6-6
d_call: .

cdr3_aa: CASSLSGQSYGYTF
j_call: TRBJ1-2
v_call: TRBV5-5
d_call: TRBD1